This TCR beta chain was retrieved from a study of blood T cells in healthy people across ages. Study-wide results and limits: Aged donors had fewer naive CD4+ cells and lower diversity than long-lived donors.

Turning to this clonotype: Its target is unknown. A read error may produce the germline difference seen at one junction end.

Germline V CDR1 and CDR2: SGHRS, YFSETQ. The CDR3 contains 14 residues. A second PCR, run for about 6 to 12 cycles, used a sample-barcoded 5' primer plus a J-beta primer mix. TCRdb processed the 5' RACE reads anew with MiXCR; each CDR3 protein has one entry. The sample yields 1.5 million to 2 million distinct CDR3 sequences, about 50% seen once. Material: blood. The origin of this receptor is a woman aged 40 to 55 in good health. This chain connects TRBV5-1 to TRBJ2-1; 7 positions agree with TRBD2. This CDR3 is CASSSGGGYIEQFF. The CDR3 DNA reads TGCGCCAGCAGCTCCGGCGGGGGTTACATTGAGCAGTTCTTC.